A selection of T cell receptor beta chains follows, all from one sample in a study of blood T cell repertoires in COVID-19. TCRdb's copy holds only in-frame clones and misses some; the assay was immunoSEQ multiplex PCR. The data contain 200,000 to 300,000 clones, approximately 84% of them singletons. The sequenced material came from PBMCs or T cells enriched from blood (not recorded which). The source of these receptors is a woman aged 40 to 50 with acute COVID-19. The conserved cysteine and the conserved F or W are not part of the CDR3 here. Fields, in order: J gene, V gene, CDR3 length, CDR3 protein.

TRBJ2-5 | TRBV12-5 | 10 | ASQGSEETQY
TRBJ2-1 | TRBV7-9 | 12 | ASSPPTNYNEQF
TRBJ2-7 | TRBV11-2 | 10 | ASSLADYEQY
TRBJ1-5 | TRBV5-6 | 13 | ASSRRTVQNQPQH
TRBJ2-1 | TRBV4-1 | 13 | ASSSGLAGVPEQF
TRBJ2-7 | TRBV27 | 13 | ASSLFLAGGNEQY
TRBJ2-5 | TRBV14 | 14 | ASSQGLAGVRETQY
TRBJ2-7 | TRBV13 | 13 | ASSPVGRGVNEQY
TRBJ2-7 | TRBV7-3 | 12 | ASSPSLGGSEQY
TRBJ2-7 | TRBV30 | 12 | AWSVAGGSYEQY
TRBJ1-2 | TRBV6-5 | 12 | ASRGTGTNYGYT
TRBJ2-1 | TRBV5-4 | 13 | ASSFDGTSLDEQF
TRBJ2-7 | TRBV11-2 | 12 | ASSPPGLAYEQY
TRBJ2-3 | TRBV7-3 | 12 | ASSFGLAPDTQY
TRBJ1-4 | TRBV6-6 | 12 | ASSATGRHEKLF
TRBJ1-1 | TRBV7-2 | 15 | ASSPVGGSWGNTEAF
TRBJ1-3 | TRBV19 | 13 | ASSIVRGSGNTIY
TRBJ2-3 | TRBV11-3 | 13 | ASSLAPSPTDTQY
TRBJ1-2 | TRBV6-5 | 11 | ASRRQTEDGYT
TRBJ2-4 | TRBV30 | 14 | AWALSGGSTKNIQY
TRBJ2-4 | TRBV25-1 | 14 | ASSSQGQTAKNIQY
TRBJ2-2 | TRBV7-2 | 13 | ASSLSRERTGELF
TRBJ2-7 | TRBV11-3 | 13 | ASSLDNERAYEQY
TRBJ2-3 | TRBV11-3 | 13 | ASSLVSSGSDTQY
TRBJ1-2 | TRBV10-3 | 12 | AISTGTGGDGYT
TRBJ2-7 | TRBV19 | 15 | ASSPGLAGGGDYEQY
TRBJ2-2 | TRBV3-1/TRBV3-2 | 12 | ASSHGLDRGELF
TRBJ2-3 | TRBV28 | 13 | ASSLGGIGPDTQY
TRBJ2-4 | TRBV9 | 14 | ASSVAGGEGKNIQY
TRBJ2-3 | TRBV5-4 | 15 | ATVRTGIPSGTDTQY
TRBJ2-7 | TRBV2 | 11 | ASSGQVTYEQY
TRBJ2-5 | TRBV5-1 | 12 | ASSLLDSTETQY
TRBJ2-5 | TRBV12-2 | 10 | ASRLLRDCRD
TRBJ2-1 | TRBV19 | 15 | ASSIQGTSGTYNEQF